One sample yielded the 15 T cell receptor beta chains listed below, sequenced in a study of regulatory T cells in long-lasting Graves disease. Through Arm-PCR of CDR3 regions and iRepertoire HTBI primers, TCR beta libraries were built. TCRdb reprocessed the multiplex PCR reads with MiXCR, giving one entry per CDR3 protein. The profile shows about 530,000 distinct CDR3 sequences, roughly 16% of them singletons. Noted time point: newly diagnosed GD, antithyroid drugs for less than 3 months. Making the TCR library involved RNA that had been extracted from PBMCs. This sample was shared with a second study, whose subject was T cells in Graves' hyperthyroidism and ophthalmopathy.

The source material was peripheral blood mononuclear cells (PBMCs), sampled at new diagnosis, from a patient treated with antithyroid drugs. The receptors shown here come from a woman in her forties or fifties with Graves disease.

The CDR3 spells CASSYSIGGQGITGELFF. The CDR3 DNA reads TGTGCCAGCAGTTACTCGATAGGTGGACAGGGCATAACCGGGGAGCTGTTTTTT. This sequence joins TRBV6-5 and TRBJ2-2; 8 nucleotides agree with TRBD1. Germline trimming cut 0 bases from V and 5 bases from J; bases unmatched to any gene: 11. The CDR3 is made up of 18 amino acids. Germline V lookup: CDR1 MNHEY, CDR2 SVGAGI.

The CDR3 spells CASSYVAEANYGYTF. The CDR3 coding sequence is TGTGCCAGCAGTTACGTTGCGGAAGCTAACTATGGCTACACCTTC. The chain recombines TRBV6-5 with TRBJ1-2; D call uncertain. CDR1 and CDR2 (germline): MNHEY, SVGAGI. The CDR3 spans 15 residues. Deletions cut 2 bases from V and 0 bases from J, with 10 bases between.

In its sample, this clonotype was seen a few times. The genes are TRBV14 and TRBJ2-1; tentatively, D is TRBD2 (5 bases). Per germline, CDR1 SGHDN and CDR2 FVKESK. CDR3 length: 14 amino acids. The V end lost 4 bases, the J end lost 3 bases, and 10 bases lay between the germline ends. The CDR3 bases are TGTGCCAGCAGCCGTCTAGCTTTCTACAATGAGCAGTTCTTC. Translation: CASSRLAFYNEQFF.

This clonotype was seen many times. The chain joins TRBV5-1 to TRBJ1-1, with D possibly TRBD1 on 5 matching bases. CDR3 length equals 15 residues. With 1 base removed from V and 4 bases from J, the gap between germline ends came to 14 bases. CDR1 SGHRS and CDR2 YFSETQ come from the germline V gene. DNA for the CDR3: TGCGCCAGCAGCTTGTCGAGGGGTGTCTTCACTGAAGCTTTCTTT. Translation gives CASSLSRGVFTEAFF.

Regarding this clonotype: This could be a read error, since a much larger clone is one nucleotide away. This chain joins TRBV6-2 or TRBV6-3 and TRBJ2-7; 9 nucleotides match TRBD1. This CDR3 is built from 14 residues. CDR1 MNHEY and CDR2 SVGEGT come from the germline V gene. As DNA, the CDR3 is TGTGCCAGCAGTGGCCCGGGACAGGGCTACGGGCAGTACTTC. This encodes CASSGPGQGYGQYF.

The CDR3 sequence: CASSPNVDGELFF. As DNA, the CDR3 is TGTGCCAGCTCACCGAATGTGGATGGGGAGCTGTTTTTT. This chain connects TRBV18 to TRBJ2-2, with no clear D. V was trimmed by 3 bases and J by 8 bases, leaving 10 bases between them. CDR1 is KGHSH, CDR2 LQKENI, per germline. CDR3 length: 13 residues.

The chain uses TRBV19 and TRBJ2-5; D is perhaps TRBD1 (6 bases). Germline CDR1 is LNHDA and CDR2 is SQIVND (reference sequence). Trimming shortened V by 5 bases and J by 1 base, and 14 bases separated the two germline ends. There are 15 residues in the CDR3. The CDR3 spells CASSLGTPAQETQYF. CDR3 in DNA: TGTGCCAGTAGTCTCGGGACACCAGCCCAAGAGACCCAGTACTTC.

This rearrangement joins TRBV7-9 to TRBJ2-7, with 9 bases matching TRBD1. The V gene end was trimmed by 3 bases and the J gene end by 4 bases; junction bases not matched to a gene: 1. The V gene's germline CDR1 is SEHNR and CDR2 FQNEAQ (reference sequence). CDR3 length: 13 residues. CDR3: CASSFGTGYEQYF. The CDR3 nucleotides read TGTGCCAGCAGCTTTGGGACAGGGTACGAGCAGTACTTC.

This clonotype was observed many times. This sequence joins TRBV6-2 or TRBV6-3 and TRBJ1-6, with D perhaps TRBD1 (5 bases). In germline, CDR1 is MNHEY, CDR2 SVGEGT. This CDR3 spans 17 amino acids. V gave up 4 bases and J gave up 9 bases, with 22 bases separating them. The CDR3 spells CASSSVRGHLRISPLHF. The CDR3 nucleotides are TGTGCCAGCAGTTCCGTCCGCGGACACCTTCGGATTTCACCCCTCCACTTT.

Ten or more counts support this clonotype. The chain recombines TRBV12-3 or TRBV12-4 with TRBJ1-6; D is unclear. The CDR3 is 15 residues long. V dropped 5 bases and J dropped 10 bases, with 18 bases sitting between them. CDR3: CASSRREPKPSPLHF. The CDR3 DNA is TGTGCCAGCAGTCGCCGCGAGCCTAAACCCTCACCCCTCCACTTT.

This clonotype was detected many times. The V call is TRBV20-1, the J call TRBJ1-6; D remains ambiguous. Per the germline V gene, CDR1 is DFQATT and CDR2 is SNEGSKA (reference sequence). V shed 0 bases and J shed 5 bases, with 8 bases lying between them. The CDR3 has 14 amino acids. CDR3: CSAREGSDNSPLHF. DNA of the CDR3: TGCAGTGCTAGAGAAGGGAGTGATAATTCACCCCTCCACTTT.

The chain has TRBV5-8 and TRBJ2-7; D remains unclear. V lost 0 bases and J lost 6, with 7 bases in between. This CDR3 region has 12 residues. CDR1 SGHTS and CDR2 YDEGEE come from the germline V gene. The CDR3 region has the DNA TGTGCCAGCAGCTTGGCTACGGGCGAGCAGTACTTC. It encodes CASSLATGEQYF.

Many counts were recorded for this clonotype. This rearrangement joins TRBV6-1 to TRBJ1-2, with D uncertain. The V end lost 1 base, the J end lost 0 bases, and 9 bases lay between the germline ends. The CDR3 spans 15 residues. The germline CDR1 and CDR2 sequences are MNHNS and SASEGT. CDR3 residues: CASSEGTVSNYGYTF. For the CDR3, the DNA is TGTGCCAGCAGTGAAGGAACCGTCTCTAACTATGGCTACACCTTC.

On this clonotype: A read error is possible here, since a much larger clone lies one base away. The chain combines TRBV7-3 with TRBJ1-1; 7 nucleotides line up with TRBD1. CDR1 and CDR2 from the germline V gene are SGHTA and FQGTGA. V dropped 0 bases and J dropped 7; count of bases not matched to a gene: 2. The CDR3 runs to 13 residues. The CDR3 DNA is TGTGCCAGCAGCTTAACCCGGGACAGTGAAGCTTTCTTT. Amino acids: CASSLTRDSEAFF.

The chain couples TRBV19 to TRBJ2-2; D unresolved. This CDR3 region has 15 residues. Germline CDR1 reads LNHDA; CDR2 reads SQIVND (reference sequence). V shed 2 bases and J shed 2 bases, with 9 bases lying between them. The CDR3: CASSISEGNTGELFF. CDR3 coding DNA: TGTGCCAGTAGTATAAGCGAAGGCAACACCGGGGAGCTGTTTTTT.